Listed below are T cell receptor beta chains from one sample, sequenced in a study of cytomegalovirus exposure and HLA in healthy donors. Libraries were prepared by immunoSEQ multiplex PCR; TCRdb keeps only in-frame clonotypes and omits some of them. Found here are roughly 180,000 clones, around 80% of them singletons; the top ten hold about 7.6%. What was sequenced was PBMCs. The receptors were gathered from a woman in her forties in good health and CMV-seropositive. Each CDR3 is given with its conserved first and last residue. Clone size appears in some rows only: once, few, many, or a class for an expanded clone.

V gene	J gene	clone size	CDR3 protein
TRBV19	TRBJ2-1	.	CAVDQGYNEQFF
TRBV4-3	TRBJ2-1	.	CASSQDGGWDNEQFF
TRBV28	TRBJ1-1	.	CASSSDRGVRNTEAFF
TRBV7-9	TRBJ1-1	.	CASSLAGGRGLDTEAFF
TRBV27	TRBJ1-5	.	CASSLLGSLISNQPQHF
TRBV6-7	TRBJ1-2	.	CAGSYGSRLDRDEKLDGYTF
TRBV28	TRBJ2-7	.	CASSLTGTGSYEQYF
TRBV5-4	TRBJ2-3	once	CASRDPSRDTQYF
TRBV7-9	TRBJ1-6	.	CAYQIQEGSYNSPLHF
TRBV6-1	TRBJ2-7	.	CASTLRLSSYEQYF
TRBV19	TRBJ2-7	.	CASTPRQGAYEQYF
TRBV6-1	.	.	CASSEIRGYEQYF
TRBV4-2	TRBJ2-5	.	CASSRSAGSPRGETQYF
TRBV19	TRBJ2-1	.	CASRPAGVFYNEQFF
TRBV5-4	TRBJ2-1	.	CASSGGLAYNEQFF
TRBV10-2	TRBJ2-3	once	CASSLAGNTDTQYF
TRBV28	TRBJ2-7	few	CASSVIAAGRYEQYF
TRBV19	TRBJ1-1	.	CASSISGNTEAFF
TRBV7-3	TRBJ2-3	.	CASSLTGQGARDTQYF
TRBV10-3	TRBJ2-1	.	CAINSGTVPYNEQFF
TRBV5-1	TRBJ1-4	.	CASSDQQGRNEKLFF
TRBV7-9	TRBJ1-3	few	CASSSLLTGSGNTIYF
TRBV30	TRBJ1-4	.	CAWRRTTNEKLFF
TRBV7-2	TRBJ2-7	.	CASSLAAGSVYEQYF
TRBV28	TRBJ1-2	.	CASRGSAGDYGYTF
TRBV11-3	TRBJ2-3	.	CASSFREGPTDTQYF